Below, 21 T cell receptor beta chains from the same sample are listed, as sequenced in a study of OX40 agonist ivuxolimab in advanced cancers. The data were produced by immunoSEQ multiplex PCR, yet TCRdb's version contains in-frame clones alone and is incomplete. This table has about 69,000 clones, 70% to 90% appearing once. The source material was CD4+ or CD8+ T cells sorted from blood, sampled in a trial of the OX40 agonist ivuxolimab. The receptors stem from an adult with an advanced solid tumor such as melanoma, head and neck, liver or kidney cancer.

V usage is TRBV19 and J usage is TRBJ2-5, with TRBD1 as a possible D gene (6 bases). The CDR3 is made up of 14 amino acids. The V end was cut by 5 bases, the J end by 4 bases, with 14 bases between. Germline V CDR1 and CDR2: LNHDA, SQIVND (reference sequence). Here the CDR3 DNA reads TGTGCCAGTAGTTTACAGGGATTCGGAGAGACCCAGTACTTC. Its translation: CASSLQGFGETQYF. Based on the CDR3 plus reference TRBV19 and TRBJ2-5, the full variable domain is DGGITQSPKYLFRKEGQNVTLSCEQNLNHDAMYWYRQDPGQGLRLIYYSQIVNDFQKGDIAEGYSVSREKKESFPLTVTSAQKNPTAFYLCASSLQGFGETQYFGPGTRLLVL.

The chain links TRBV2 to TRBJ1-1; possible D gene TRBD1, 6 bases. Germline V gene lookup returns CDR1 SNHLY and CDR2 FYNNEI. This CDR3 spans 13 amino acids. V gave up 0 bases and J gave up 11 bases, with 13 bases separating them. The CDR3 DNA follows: TGTGCCAGCAGTGAAGCGAGGGGGGCGGTTGCTTTCTTT. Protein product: CASSEARGAVAFF.

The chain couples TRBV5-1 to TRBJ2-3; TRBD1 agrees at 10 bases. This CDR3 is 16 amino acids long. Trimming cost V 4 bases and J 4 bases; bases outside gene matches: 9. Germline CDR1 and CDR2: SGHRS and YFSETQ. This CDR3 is CASSGGDRGLADTQYF. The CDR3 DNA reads TGCGCCAGCAGCGGTGGGGACAGGGGTTTGGCAGATACGCAGTATTTT.

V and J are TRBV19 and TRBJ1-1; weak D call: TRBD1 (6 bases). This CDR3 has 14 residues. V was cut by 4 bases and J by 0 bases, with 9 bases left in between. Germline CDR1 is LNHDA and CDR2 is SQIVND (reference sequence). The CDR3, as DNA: TGTGCCAGTAGTACCCACAGGGTGAACACTGAAGCTTTCTTT. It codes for CASSTHRVNTEAFF.

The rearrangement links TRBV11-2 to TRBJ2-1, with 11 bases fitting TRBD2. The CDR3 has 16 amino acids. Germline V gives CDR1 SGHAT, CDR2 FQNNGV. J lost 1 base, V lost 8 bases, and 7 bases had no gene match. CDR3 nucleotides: TGTGCCAGCCTGAAGCTAGCGGGAGGTTCCTACAATGAGCAGTTCTTC. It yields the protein CASLKLAGGSYNEQFF.

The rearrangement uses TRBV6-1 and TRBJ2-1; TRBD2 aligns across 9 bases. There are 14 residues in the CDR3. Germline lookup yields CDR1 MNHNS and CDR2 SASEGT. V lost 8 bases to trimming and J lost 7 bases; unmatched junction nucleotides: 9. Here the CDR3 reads CASGSGSFINEQFF. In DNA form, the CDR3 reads TGTGCCAGCGGTAGCGGGAGCTTTATTAATGAGCAGTTCTTC.

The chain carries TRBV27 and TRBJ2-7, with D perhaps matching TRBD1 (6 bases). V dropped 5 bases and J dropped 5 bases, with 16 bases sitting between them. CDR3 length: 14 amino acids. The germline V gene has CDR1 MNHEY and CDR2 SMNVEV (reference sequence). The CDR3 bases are TGTGCCAGCAGTGGGCCAACAGGGCTTCACGAGCAGTACTTC. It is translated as CASSGPTGLHEQYF.

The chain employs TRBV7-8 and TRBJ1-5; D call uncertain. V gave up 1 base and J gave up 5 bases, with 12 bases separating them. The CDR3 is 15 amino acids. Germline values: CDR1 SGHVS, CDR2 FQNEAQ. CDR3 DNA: TGTGCCAGCAGCTTAGGAATTGCTGGGGATCAGCCCCAGCATTTT. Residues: CASSLGIAGDQPQHF.

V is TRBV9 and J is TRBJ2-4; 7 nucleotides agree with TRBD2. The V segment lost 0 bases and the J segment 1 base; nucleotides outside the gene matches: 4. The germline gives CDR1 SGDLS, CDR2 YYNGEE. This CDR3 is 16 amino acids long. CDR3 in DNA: TGTGCCAGCAGCGTAGGCGGGAGCATGGCCAAAAACATTCAGTACTTC. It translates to CASSVGGSMAKNIQYF.

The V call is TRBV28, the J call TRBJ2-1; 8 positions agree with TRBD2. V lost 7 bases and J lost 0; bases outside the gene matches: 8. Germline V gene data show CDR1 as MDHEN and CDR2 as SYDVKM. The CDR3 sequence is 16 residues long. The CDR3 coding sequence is TGTGCCAGCAACTCGGGACTAGGGAGCTCCTACAATGAGCAGTTCTTC. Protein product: CASNSGLGSSYNEQFF.

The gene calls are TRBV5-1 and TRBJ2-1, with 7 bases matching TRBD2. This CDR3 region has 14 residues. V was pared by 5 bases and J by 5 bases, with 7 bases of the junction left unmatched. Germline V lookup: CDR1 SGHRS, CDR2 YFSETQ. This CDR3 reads CASSRPSGDNEQFF. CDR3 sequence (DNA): TGCGCCAGCAGTCGTCCTAGCGGAGACAATGAGCAGTTCTTC.

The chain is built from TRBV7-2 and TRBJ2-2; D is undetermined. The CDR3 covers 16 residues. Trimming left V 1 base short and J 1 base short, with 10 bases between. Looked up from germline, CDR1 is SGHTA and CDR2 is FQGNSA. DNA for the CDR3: TGTGCCAGCAGCTTAGTGTCTGGGGTGAACACCGGGGAGCTGTTTTTT. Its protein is CASSLVSGVNTGELFF.

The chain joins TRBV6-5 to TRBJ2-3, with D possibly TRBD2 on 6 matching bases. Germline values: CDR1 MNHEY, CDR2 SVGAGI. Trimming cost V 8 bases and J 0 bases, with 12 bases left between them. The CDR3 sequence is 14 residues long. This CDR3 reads CASRRGSSTDTQYF. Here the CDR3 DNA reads TGTGCCAGCCGGAGGGGCTCTAGCACAGATACGCAGTATTTT.

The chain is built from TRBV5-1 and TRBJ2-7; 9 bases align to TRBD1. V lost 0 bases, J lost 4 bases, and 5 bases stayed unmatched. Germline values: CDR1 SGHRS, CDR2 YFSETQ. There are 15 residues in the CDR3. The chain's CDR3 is CASSLAGTGSYEQYF. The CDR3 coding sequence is TGCGCCAGCAGCTTGGCAGGGACAGGGTCGTACGAGCAGTACTTC.

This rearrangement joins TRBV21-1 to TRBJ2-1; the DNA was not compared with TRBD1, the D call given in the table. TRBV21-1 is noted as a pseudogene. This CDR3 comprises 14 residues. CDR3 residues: CASSRSGQNNEQFF. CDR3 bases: TGTGCCAGCAGCAGGTCGGGACAAAACAATGAGCAGTTCTTC.

CDR3: CASTILRGSTEAFF. The CDR3 DNA follows: TGTGCCAGCACGATCCTCCGGGGGAGCACTGAAGCTTTCTTT. The chain combines TRBV2 with TRBJ1-1; D perhaps matches TRBD1 (5 bases). CDR1 is SNHLY, CDR2 FYNNEI, per germline. CDR3 length: 14 amino acids. V dropped 7 bases and J dropped 4 bases, with 16 bases sitting between them. Full variable domain (outside the CDR3, taken from reference TRBV2 and TRBJ1-1): EPEVTQTPSHQVTQMGQEVILRCVPISNHLYFYWYRQILGQKVEFLVSFYNNEISEKSEIFDDQFSVERPDGSNFTLKIRSTKLEDSAMYFCASTILRGSTEAFFGQGTRLTVV.

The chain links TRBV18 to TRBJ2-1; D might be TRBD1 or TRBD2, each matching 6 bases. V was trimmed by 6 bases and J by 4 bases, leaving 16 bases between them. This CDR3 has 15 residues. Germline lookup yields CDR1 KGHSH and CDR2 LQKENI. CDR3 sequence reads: CASSEGTSTYNEQFF. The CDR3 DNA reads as TGTGCCAGCTCGGAGGGGACAAGCACTTACAATGAGCAGTTCTTC.

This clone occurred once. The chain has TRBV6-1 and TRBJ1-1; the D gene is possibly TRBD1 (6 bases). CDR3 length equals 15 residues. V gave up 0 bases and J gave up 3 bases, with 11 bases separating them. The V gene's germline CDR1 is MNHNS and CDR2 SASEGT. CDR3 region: CASSEATTGDTEAFF. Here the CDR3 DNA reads TGTGCCAGCAGTGAAGCGACGACAGGTGACACTGAAGCTTTCTTT.

CDR3 in amino acids: CASSLVAGLYNEQFF. Written as DNA, the CDR3 is TGCGCCAGCAGCTTGGTAGCGGGACTCTACAATGAGCAGTTCTTC. J is TRBJ2-1 and V is TRBV5-1; 8 bases map to TRBD2. Germline loops: CDR1 SGHRS, CDR2 YFSETQ. With V trimmed by 0 bases and J by 3 bases, 2 bases remained unmatched. The CDR3 has 15 amino acids. Based on the CDR3 plus reference TRBV5-1 and TRBJ2-1, the full variable domain is KAGVTQTPRYLIKTRGQQVTLSCSPISGHRSVSWYQQTPGQGLQFLFEYFSETQRNKGNFPGRFSGRQFSNSRSEMNVSTLELGDSALYLCASSLVAGLYNEQFFGPGTRLTVL.

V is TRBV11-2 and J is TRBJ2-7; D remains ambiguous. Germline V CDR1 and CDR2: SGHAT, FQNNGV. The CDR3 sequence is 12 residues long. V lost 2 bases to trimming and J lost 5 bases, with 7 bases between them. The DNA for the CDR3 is TGTGCCAGCAGCTTAACCCGGGACGAGCAGTACTTC. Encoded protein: CASSLTRDEQYF. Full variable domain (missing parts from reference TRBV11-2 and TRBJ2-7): EAGVAQSPRYKIIEKRQSVAFWCNPISGHATLYWYQQILGQGPKLLIQFQNNGVVDDSQLPKDRFSAERLKGVDSTLKIQPAKLEDSAVYLCASSLTRDEQYFGPGTRLTVT.

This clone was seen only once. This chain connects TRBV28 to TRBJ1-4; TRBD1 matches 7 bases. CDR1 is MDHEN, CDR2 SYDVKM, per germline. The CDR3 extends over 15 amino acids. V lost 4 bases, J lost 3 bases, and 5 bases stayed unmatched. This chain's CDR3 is CASSSLGQSNEKLFF. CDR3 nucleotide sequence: TGTGCCAGCAGTTCCTTGGGACAGTCTAATGAAAAACTGTTTTTT. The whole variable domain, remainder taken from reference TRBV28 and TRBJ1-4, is DVKVTQSSRYLVKRTGEKVFLECVQDMDHENMFWYRQDPGLGLRLIYFSYDVKMKEKGDIPEGYSVSREKKERFSLILESASTNQTSMYLCASSSLGQSNEKLFFGSGTQLSVL.